Each of the 7 T cell receptor beta chains below was sequenced from the same sample in a study of blood T cells in healthy people across ages. Sample-barcoded 5' priming and a J-beta primer mix drove a second PCR of about 7 to 11 cycles. MiXCR was run by TCRdb on the 5' RACE reads, yielding one entry per CDR3 protein. The sample holds 600,000 to 1,000,000 distinct CDR3 sequences; roughly 25% are singletons and the top ten take under 4%. These data also featured in a second study, about T cells of mothers and their children.

Sequenced material: blood. The origin of the receptors is a boy between 10 and 17 years old in good health.

This rearrangement joins TRBV7-9 to TRBJ2-7; 8 positions agree with TRBD2. V trimming: 4 bases; J trimming: 6 bases; junction bases outside the gene matches: 14. CDR1 is SEHNR, CDR2 FQNEAQ, per germline (reference sequence). The CDR3 is 16 amino acids. In DNA, the CDR3 is TGTGCCAGCAGCTCCAACCGGGGGGGACCGGTGATCGAGCAGTACTTC. Protein: CASSSNRGGPVIEQYF.

The chain couples TRBV29-1 to TRBJ2-5; D might be TRBD1 (5 bases). From germline, CDR1 is SQVTM and CDR2 ANQGSEA. Trimming removed 7 bases from V and 3 bases from J, with 9 bases in between. CDR3 length: 11 residues. DNA for the CDR3: TGCAGCGCTGAGACAGAAGAGACCCAGTACTTC. Amino acids: CSAETEETQYF.

V gene TRBV27 combines with J gene TRBJ1-2; D is unresolved. V was clipped by 7 bases and J by 4 bases, with 13 bases between them. CDR1 and CDR2 from the germline V gene are MNHEY and SMNVEV (reference sequence). The CDR3 totals 13 residues. This CDR3 reads CASIGRGAYGYTF. CDR3 DNA: TGTGCCAGCATCGGTCGGGGAGCCTATGGCTACACCTTC.

This clonotype was counted between two and nine times. The genes are TRBV7-9 and TRBJ1-4, with no clear D. The CDR3 extends over 12 amino acids. Germline V lookup: CDR1 SEHNR, CDR2 FQNEAQ (reference sequence). With 8 bases removed from V and 4 bases from J, the gap between germline ends came to 8 bases. The CDR3 DNA sequence: TGTGCCAGCCACGGGGTTAATGAAAAACTGTTTTTT. The encoded protein is CASHGVNEKLFF.

This clonotype was seen only a few times. This chain joins TRBV15 and TRBJ1-4; unclear D gene. The CDR3 consists of 18 residues. Germline CDR1 and CDR2: LNHNV and YYDKDF (reference sequence). Trimming took 0 bases from V and 5 from J, leaving 19 bases between them. CDR3 nucleotides: TGTGCCACCAGCAGAGAATCGAGTTTATGGGGTAGGAATGAAAAACTGTTTTTT. This gives the protein CATSRESSLWGRNEKLFF.

There are a few counts of this clonotype. This rearrangement joins TRBV7-2 to TRBJ2-5; TRBD2 agrees at 8 bases. This CDR3 is 15 amino acids long. Trimming at V came to 1 base and at J to 4 bases, leaving 5 bases not matched to a gene. Germline V CDR1 and CDR2: SGHTA, FQGNSA. The CDR3: CASSLEWAGGETQYF. In DNA, the CDR3 is TGTGCCAGCAGCTTAGAGTGGGCGGGGGGAGAGACCCAGTACTTC.

The chain recombines TRBV2 with TRBJ2-1; unclear D gene. The germline gives CDR1 SNHLY, CDR2 FYNNEI. The CDR3 is 13 amino acids. V was shortened by 6 bases and J by 9 bases, with 15 bases between the two germline ends. The CDR3 DNA is TGTGCCAGCAGGCCCCAACTCTTAAGTGAGCAGTTCTTC. Protein product: CASRPQLLSEQFF. The full variable domain, its missing parts supplied by reference TRBV2 and TRBJ2-1, is EPEVTQTPSHQVTQMGQEVILRCVPISNHLYFYWYRQILGQKVEFLVSFYNNEISEKSEIFDDQFSVERPDGSNFTLKIRSTKLEDSAMYFCASRPQLLSEQFFGPGTRLTVL.